These 26 T cell receptor beta chains were sequenced from one sample in a study of blood T cell repertoires in COVID-19. TCRdb's copy holds only in-frame clones and misses some; the assay was immunoSEQ multiplex PCR. The sample lists about 200,000 clones; around nine tenths were seen once. Sequenced material: peripheral blood. Receptor source: a man aged 60 to 75 with acute or convalescent COVID-19.

There are a few counts of this clone. This chain connects TRBV27 to TRBJ2-7; a possible D gene is TRBD2 (5 bases). The CDR3 loop spans 11 amino acids. Germline values: CDR1 MNHEY, CDR2 SMNVEV (reference sequence). The ends were cut back, 6 bases at V and 4 bases at J, with 7 bases in the middle. The CDR3 sequence is CASSRGYEQYF. The CDR3 DNA reads TGTGCCAGCAGCCGGGGTTACGAGCAGTACTTC.

The chain has TRBV7-3 and TRBJ1-2; 7 bases are a match to TRBD1. This CDR3 has 15 residues. Trimming cost V 5 bases and J 6 bases; bases outside gene matches: 12. CDR1 and CDR2 from the germline V gene are SGHTA and FQGTGA. CDR3 nucleotide sequence: TGTGCCAGCAGCGCACTCAGGGGGGCCAGCGATGGCTACACCTTC. This gives the protein CASSALRGASDGYTF.

This chain connects TRBV25-1 to TRBJ1-4; a weak D match, TRBD1 (6 bases). Germline lookup yields CDR1 MGHDK and CDR2 SYGVNS. This CDR3 region has 15 residues. V was clipped by 6 bases and J by 4 bases, with 15 bases between them. The CDR3 DNA is TGTGCCAGCAGCGATAGACAGGTCTTTAATGAAAAACTGTTTTTT. Protein: CASSDRQVFNEKLFF.

The chain links TRBV5-1 to TRBJ1-1; no clear D gene. CDR1 SGHRS and CDR2 YFSETQ come from the germline V gene. Trimming took off 4 bases at V and 0 bases at J, with 16 bases between the two ends. This CDR3 has 16 residues. CDR3 nucleotides: TGCGCCAGCAGCCCCGGGATTCAGGTTATGAACACTGAAGCTTTCTTT. Translating it yields CASSPGIQVMNTEAFF.

The chain employs TRBV9 and TRBJ2-2, with 9 bases lining up with TRBD2. Germline lookup yields CDR1 SGDLS and CDR2 YYNGEE. This CDR3 is built from 14 residues. The J segment lost 8 bases and the V segment lost 4 bases, leaving 6 bases of the junction unmatched. As DNA, the CDR3 is TGTGCCAGCAGCCTAAGCGGGGGGAAGGGGGAGCTGTTTTTT. It specifies CASSLSGGKGELFF.

V is TRBV4-2 and J is TRBJ2-3; a weak D match, TRBD2 (6 bases). Between the trimmed V and J ends, which lost 1 base and 8 bases, there was a span of 13 bases. The CDR3 consists of 14 residues. Looked up from germline, CDR1 is LGHNA and CDR2 is YNFKEQ. CDR3 in DNA: TGTGCCAGCAGCCAAGCAGGGACTGATCGTACGCAGTATTTT. It is translated as CASSQAGTDRTQYF.

The chain recombines TRBV19 with TRBJ2-2, with 10 bases aligning to TRBD2. Trimming at V came to 6 bases and at J to 1 base, leaving 17 bases not matched to a gene. This CDR3 is built from 20 residues. In germline, CDR1 is LNHDA, CDR2 SQIVND (reference sequence). The CDR3 region is CASSTPNWLAGVLNTGELFF. The CDR3 DNA reads TGTGCCAGTAGCACACCGAATTGGCTAGCGGGGGTCCTGAACACCGGGGAGCTGTTTTTT.

The rearrangement uses TRBV19 and TRBJ2-2; perhaps TRBD1 as D (6 bases). Germline V gene sequence: CDR1 LNHDA, CDR2 SQIVND (reference sequence). Trimming took off 4 bases at V and 6 bases at J, with 12 bases between the two ends. The CDR3 has 14 residues. The DNA of the CDR3 is TGTGCCAGTAGTAACGCAGGGGTCTCCGGGGAGCTGTTTTTT. This translates into CASSNAGVSGELFF.

The chain recombines TRBV28 with TRBJ2-7, with D possibly being TRBD1 (6 bases). With 7 bases removed from V and 1 base from J, the gap between germline ends came to 14 bases. CDR3 length: 14 amino acids. Germline V gene data show CDR1 as MDHEN and CDR2 as SYDVKM. The CDR3 coding sequence is TGTGCCAGCACCCCAGGGACAAAGTCCTACGAGCAGTACTTC. Its protein is CASTPGTKSYEQYF. Full variable domain (rest looked up from reference TRBV28 and TRBJ2-7): DVKVTQSSRYLVKRTGEKVFLECVQDMDHENMFWYRQDPGLGLRLIYFSYDVKMKEKGDIPEGYSVSREKKERFSLILESASTNQTSMYLCASTPGTKSYEQYFGPGTRLTVT.

The chain joins TRBV5-1 to TRBJ2-1; 9 positions match TRBD1. J lost 5 bases, V lost 3 bases, and 9 bases had no gene match. Germline V gene data show CDR1 as SGHRS and CDR2 as YFSETQ. The CDR3 consists of 16 residues. CDR3: CASSSSRDRAHNEQFF. CDR3 DNA sequence: TGCGCCAGCAGCTCCTCCCGGGACAGGGCCCACAATGAGCAGTTCTTC.

The chain links TRBV7-9 to TRBJ2-5, with D tentatively TRBD2 (6 bases). Looked up from germline, CDR1 is SEHNR and CDR2 is FQNEAQ (reference sequence). Trimming took off 2 bases at V and 2 bases at J, with 12 bases between the two ends. This CDR3 contains 15 residues. The CDR3 loop reads CASSLRLGGQETQYF. The CDR3 nucleotides read TGTGCCAGCAGCTTACGGCTCGGAGGGCAAGAGACCCAGTACTTC. Based on the CDR3 plus reference TRBV7-9 and TRBJ2-5, the full variable domain is DTGVSQNPRHKITKRGQNVTFRCDPISEHNRLYWYRQTLGQGPEFLTYFQNEAQLEKSRLLSDRFSAERPKGSFSTLEIQRTEQGDSAMYLCASSLRLGGQETQYFGPGTRLLVL.

The chain joins TRBV12-3 or TRBV12-4 to TRBJ2-7; unclear D gene. This CDR3 spans 13 amino acids. Trimming removed 3 bases at V and 2 bases at J, with 8 bases between. The CDR3 region has the DNA TGTGCCAGCAGTTTTTACACCACCTACGAGCAGTACTTC. Encoded protein: CASSFYTTYEQYF.

This chain connects TRBV6-2 or TRBV6-3 to TRBJ1-2, with D possibly matching TRBD1 (5 bases). This CDR3 comprises 14 residues. CDR1 and CDR2 (germline): MNHEY, SVGEGT. V was pared by 2 bases and J by 6 bases, with 13 bases between. The CDR3 sequence: CASSYPDSANGYTF. The CDR3 DNA reads as TGTGCCAGCAGTTACCCCGACAGCGCTAATGGCTACACCTTC.

This chain joins TRBV11-2 and TRBJ2-7, with TRBD1 identical over 10 bases. This CDR3 region has 15 residues. Germline CDR1 reads SGHAT; CDR2 reads FQNNGV. The V gene end was trimmed by 5 bases and the J gene end by 2 bases; junction bases not matched to a gene: 6. CDR3 nucleotides: TGTGCCAGCAGCCCCGACAGGGGGCCAACCTACGAGCAGTACTTC. The encoded protein is CASSPDRGPTYEQYF.

This chain uses TRBV7-6 with TRBJ2-7; 7 bases align to TRBD1. The length of the CDR3 is 14 residues. Germline CDR1 is SGHVS and CDR2 is FNYEAQ. With 2 bases clipped from V and 7 bases from J, the junction kept 8 bases outside the gene matches. The CDR3 protein is CASSLNRGTGEQYF. CDR3 nucleotides: TGTGCCAGCAGCTTAAACAGGGGAACGGGTGAGCAGTACTTC.

CDR3 nucleotides: TGTGCCAGCAGTTACAACGGGTGGGGCAATCAGCCCCAGCATTTT. Its protein product is CASSYNGWGNQPQHF. The chain combines TRBV6-2 or TRBV6-3 with TRBJ1-5; D not resolved. Between the trimmed V and J ends, which lost 2 bases and 2 bases, there was a span of 10 bases. The germline V gene has CDR1 MNHEY and CDR2 SVGEGT. The CDR3 is 15 amino acids.

This sequence joins TRBV5-1 and TRBJ2-7; D is perhaps TRBD2 (6 bases). The CDR3 covers 12 residues. V gave up 3 bases and J gave up 7 bases, with 11 bases separating them. CDR1 and CDR2 from the germline V gene are SGHRS and YFSETQ. The chain's CDR3 is CASSSPGVEQYF. The CDR3 DNA follows: TGCGCCAGCAGCTCCCCGGGGGTGGAGCAGTACTTC.

The rearrangement joins TRBV5-4 to TRBJ1-5, with TRBD1 matching 8 bases. The CDR3 runs 14 residues. Germline V gene lookup returns CDR1 SGHNT and CDR2 YYREEE (reference sequence). The ends lost 4 bases at V and 6 bases at J; junction bases unmatched: 6. The CDR3 is CASSPGQGGQPQHF. The CDR3 DNA sequence: TGTGCCAGCAGCCCCGGACAGGGAGGTCAGCCCCAGCATTTT.

The chain employs TRBV15 and TRBJ2-5; the D is unclear. The V gene lost 0 bases and the J gene lost 2 bases, with 10 bases spanning the gap. The CDR3 loop spans 15 amino acids. CDR1 and CDR2 (germline): LNHNV, YYDKDF (reference sequence). The CDR3 reads CATSRDYTEQETQYF. DNA of the CDR3: TGTGCCACCAGCAGAGATTATACAGAACAAGAGACCCAGTACTTC.

The genes are TRBV5-1 and TRBJ2-7; the match to TRBD2 covers 9 bases. With V trimmed by 0 bases and J by 1 base, 5 bases remained unmatched. The CDR3 length is 16 residues. Germline V CDR1 and CDR2: SGHRS, YFSETQ. CDR3 nucleotide sequence: TGCGCCAGCAGCTTGGGGCCCAGCGGGGGGTCCTACGAGCAGTACTTC. This encodes CASSLGPSGGSYEQYF.

The gene calls are TRBV7-7 and TRBJ2-2; D is unresolved. The V end was cut by 5 bases, the J end by 1 base, with 11 bases between. The CDR3 sequence is 15 residues long. The germline gives CDR1 SSHAT, CDR2 FNYEAQ (reference sequence). This CDR3 reads CASSRQPGNTGELFF. CDR3 DNA sequence: TGTGCCAGCAGCCGACAACCCGGGAACACCGGGGAGCTGTTTTTT.

The genes are TRBV3-1 (or the pseudogene TRBV3-2) and TRBJ2-7, with D perhaps matching TRBD2 (5 bases). V lost 1 base to trimming and J lost 4 bases, with 11 bases between them. Germline V gives CDR1 LGHDT, CDR2 YNNKEL (reference sequence). The CDR3 length is 14 residues. CDR3 loop: CASSQGLLQYEQYF. CDR3 bases: TGTGCCAGCAGCCAAGGACTACTCCAGTACGAGCAGTACTTC.

V usage is TRBV6-5 and J usage is TRBJ1-5; D not resolved. This CDR3 spans 14 amino acids. CDR1 MNHEY and CDR2 SVGAGI come from the germline V gene. V dropped 8 bases and J dropped 3 bases, with 14 bases sitting between them. The DNA of the CDR3 is TGTGCCAGCCGCGGGAGTTATTACAATCAGCCCCAGCATTTT. Translating it yields CASRGSYYNQPQHF.

The chain joins TRBV11-2 to TRBJ2-3, with 8 bases aligning to TRBD2. V lost 10 bases to trimming and J lost 4 bases; unmatched junction nucleotides: 10. The CDR3 length is 14 residues. Germline loops: CDR1 SGHAT, CDR2 FQNNGV. CDR3 loop: CATETSGGPDTQYF. CDR3 nucleotide sequence: TGTGCCACAGAAACCAGCGGGGGCCCAGATACGCAGTATTTT.

The chain recombines TRBV15 with TRBJ1-1, with 7 bases aligning to TRBD1. Trimming took 0 bases from V and 1 from J; bases not matched to a gene: 5. The CDR3 totals 16 residues. CDR1 LNHNV and CDR2 YYDKDF come from the germline V gene (reference sequence). This chain's CDR3 is CATSREDRDSNTEAFF. CDR3 sequence (DNA): TGTGCCACCAGCAGAGAAGACAGGGACTCGAACACTGAAGCTTTCTTT.

This clone occurred once. The chain joins TRBV19 to TRBJ2-2; possible D gene TRBD1, 5 bases. V dropped 1 base and J dropped 5 bases, with 8 bases sitting between them. CDR1 and CDR2 (germline): LNHDA, SQIVND (reference sequence). There are 14 residues in the CDR3. Here the CDR3 DNA reads TGTGCCAGTAGTATAGGGACATCGACCGGGGAGCTGTTTTTT. Its protein is CASSIGTSTGELFF.